This T cell receptor beta chain was sequenced in a study of blood T cell repertoires in COVID-19. The wider study: Samples came from the United States, Italy and Spain, spanning acute and convalescent COVID-19. PBMCs, B-cell-depleted T cells, or T cells were the source of the cDNA or gDNA that made up the material.

As handled by the study authors: Counts of nucleated cells, estimated from reference gene primer amplification, were obtained. Using immunoSEQ multiplex PCR, the repertoire was profiled, and TCRdb retains in-frame clones only, with some absent. The D gene and trimming were derived from the DNA, and the V and J assignments and clone size from that table. The sample includes roughly 190,000 clones, roughly 84% of them seen just once. CDR1 and CDR2 from the germline V gene are SGDLS and YYNGEE. This CDR3 comprises 14 residues. The V end was cut by 2 bases, the J end by 1 base, with 6 bases between. Sequences were obtained from peripheral blood. The clonotype originates from a human donor with acute or convalescent COVID-19. The donor label of this sample is uncertain. The chain employs TRBV9 and TRBJ2-2, with D maybe TRBD1 (6 bases). For the CDR3, the DNA is TGTGCCAGCAGCGTGGGACAGAACACCGGGGAGCTGTTTTTT. This gives the protein CASSVGQNTGELFF.